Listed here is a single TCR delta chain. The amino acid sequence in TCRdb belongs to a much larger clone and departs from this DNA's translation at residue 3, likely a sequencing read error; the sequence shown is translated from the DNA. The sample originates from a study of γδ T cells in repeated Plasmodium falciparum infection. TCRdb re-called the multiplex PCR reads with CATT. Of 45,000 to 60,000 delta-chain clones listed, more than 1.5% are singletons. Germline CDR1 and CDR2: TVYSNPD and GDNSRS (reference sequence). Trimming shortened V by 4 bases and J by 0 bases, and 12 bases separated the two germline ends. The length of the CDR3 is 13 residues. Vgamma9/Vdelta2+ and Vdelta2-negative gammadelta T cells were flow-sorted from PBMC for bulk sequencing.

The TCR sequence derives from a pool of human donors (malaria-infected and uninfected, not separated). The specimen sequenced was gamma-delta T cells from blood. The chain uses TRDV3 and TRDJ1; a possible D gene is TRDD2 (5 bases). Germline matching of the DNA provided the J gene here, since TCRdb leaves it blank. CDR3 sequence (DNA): TGTGCCTCTAAGCTTTCCTACACCGATAAACTCATCTTT. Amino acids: CASKLSYTDKLIF.